The 32 T cell receptor beta chains presented below share a single source sample, sequenced in a study of blood T cell repertoires in COVID-19. Profiling relied on immunoSEQ multiplex PCR, and the TCRdb table lists in-frame clones only, not all of them. The sample records about 84,000 clones, 80% to 90% being singletons. The sequenced sample consisted of peripheral blood. The source is a man older than 75 with active or convalescent COVID-19.

This rearrangement joins TRBV19 to TRBJ2-7, with TRBD2 as a possible D gene (7 bases). Germline loops: CDR1 LNHDA, CDR2 SQIVND (reference sequence). Deletions cut 4 bases from V and 2 bases from J, with 21 bases between. CDR3 length: 17 amino acids. CDR3 sequence: CASSNGGAGHGTYEQYF. CDR3 in DNA: TGTGCCAGTAGTAATGGAGGAGCGGGACACGGAACCTACGAGCAGTACTTC.

The chain has TRBV10-1 and TRBJ2-5; 10 nucleotides align to TRBD2. The junction had 4 bases not matched to a gene; V was cut back by 2 bases and J by 1 base. The germline V gene encodes CDR1 WNHNN and CDR2 SYGVQD (reference sequence). CDR3 length: 16 amino acids. The DNA for the CDR3 is TGCGCCAGCAGTGAGAATAGCGGGGGGCCCCAAGAGACCCAGTACTTC. This sequence encodes CASSENSGGPQETQYF.

The V and J genes are TRBV5-1 and TRBJ1-1; no definite D call. This CDR3 has 14 residues. The V gene lost 1 base and the J gene lost 1 base, with 8 bases spanning the gap. Germline V gene data show CDR1 as SGHRS and CDR2 as YFSETQ. CDR3 region: CASSLLATNTEAFF. The CDR3 bases are TGCGCCAGCAGCTTGTTGGCCACGAACACTGAAGCTTTCTTT.

The V and J genes are TRBV10-3 and TRBJ2-7; 8 nucleotides line up with TRBD1. V lost 2 bases to trimming and J lost 0 bases; unmatched junction nucleotides: 6. The CDR3 runs to 16 residues. CDR1 is ENHRY, CDR2 SYGVKD, per germline. The CDR3 loop reads CAISEPTGGSSYEQYF. The CDR3 bases are TGTGCCATCAGTGAGCCAACAGGGGGGAGCTCCTACGAGCAGTACTTC.

The DNA of the CDR3 is TGTGCCAGCAGTTTATCAGGAGGGCTAGTCACCGGGGAGCTGTTTTTT. Encoded protein: CASSLSGGLVTGELFF. V is TRBV27 and J is TRBJ2-2; D is possibly TRBD2 (6 bases). Germline V CDR1 and CDR2: MNHEY, SMNVEV (reference sequence). V was pared by 0 bases and J by 4 bases, with 12 bases between. The CDR3 is 16 residues long.

This chain joins TRBV9 and TRBJ2-5; 9 nucleotides match TRBD1. The V gene's germline CDR1 is SGDLS and CDR2 YYNGEE. V was clipped by 3 bases and J by 4 bases; unmatched bases: 4. CDR3 length: 14 amino acids. The CDR3 nucleotides read TGTGCCAGCAGCGAGGGACAGGGTGGAGAGACCCAGTACTTC. Its translation is CASSEGQGGETQYF.

The rearrangement links TRBV4-1 to TRBJ2-5; TRBD2 might be the D (5 bases). V was shortened by 4 bases and J by 5 bases, with 14 bases between the two germline ends. There are 14 residues in the CDR3. From germline, CDR1 is MGHRA and CDR2 YSYEKL. CDR3 DNA sequence: TGCGCCAGCAGCCGAGGGAGTATTGCGGAGACCCAGTACTTC. Translated: CASSRGSIAETQYF.

The genes are TRBV29-1 and TRBJ2-3; the D is unclear. This CDR3 is built from 13 residues. Between the trimmed V and J ends, which lost 0 bases and 6 bases, there was a span of 10 bases. The germline gives CDR1 SQVTM, CDR2 ANQGSEA. Here the CDR3 reads CSVEEISRDTQYF. CDR3 DNA sequence: TGCAGCGTTGAAGAGATCTCGAGGGATACGCAGTATTTT.

V is TRBV7-3 and J is TRBJ2-1; tentative D call: TRBD2 (6 bases). The V end was cut by 0 bases, the J end by 0 bases, with 15 bases between. From germline, CDR1 is SGHTA and CDR2 FQGTGA. The CDR3 loop spans 18 amino acids. This CDR3 is CASSLTHSGDGSYNEQFF. The CDR3 DNA reads as TGTGCCAGCAGCTTAACCCATAGCGGTGACGGCTCCTACAATGAGCAGTTCTTC.

This clone appeared a few times. Here the CDR3 reads CASSSRTGTYEQYF. In DNA form, the CDR3 reads TGTGCCAGTAGTTCACGGACTGGTACCTACGAGCAGTACTTC. The V and J genes are TRBV19 and TRBJ2-7; possible D gene TRBD2, 5 bases. Trimming left V 5 bases short and J 2 bases short, with 13 bases between. Germline values: CDR1 LNHDA, CDR2 SQIVND (reference sequence). The CDR3 has 14 residues.

The genes are TRBV6-5 and TRBJ1-1, with D uncertain. V dropped 6 bases and J dropped 2 bases, with 16 bases sitting between them. The CDR3 has 15 amino acids. Germline V lookup: CDR1 MNHEY, CDR2 SVGAGI. CDR3 protein: CASRHPSRSNTEAFF. CDR3 coding DNA: TGTGCCAGCAGGCACCCCTCCCGGAGCAACACTGAAGCTTTCTTT.

The genes are TRBV28 and TRBJ1-6, with 7 bases that match TRBD1. Germline trimming cut 5 bases from V and 12 bases from J; bases unmatched to any gene: 22. This CDR3 has 18 amino acids. Germline V gives CDR1 MDHEN, CDR2 SYDVKM. As DNA, the CDR3 is TGTGCCAGCAGTCCGCGGGACAGCTGGCCCGGGACGATTAAACCCCTCCACTTT. It encodes CASSPRDSWPGTIKPLHF.

This sequence joins TRBV3-1 (or the pseudogene TRBV3-2) and TRBJ2-1; 12 bases line up with TRBD2. With 2 bases clipped from V and 1 base from J, the junction kept 12 bases outside the gene matches. The CDR3 has 20 residues. The V gene's germline CDR1 is LGHDT and CDR2 YNNKEL (reference sequence). Here the CDR3 DNA reads TGTGCCAGCAGCCAAAACGGCGCTAGCGGGGGGGCCCGATCCTACAATGAGCAGTTCTTC. Encoded protein: CASSQNGASGGARSYNEQFF.

J is TRBJ2-5 and V is TRBV7-2; TRBD1 aligns across 8 bases. Per the germline V gene, CDR1 is SGHTA and CDR2 is FQGNSA. V gave up 3 bases and J gave up 4 bases; unmatched junction bases: 7. The CDR3 is made up of 15 amino acids. This CDR3 is CASSFGQGSGETQYF. DNA for the CDR3: TGTGCCAGCAGCTTCGGACAGGGCAGTGGAGAGACCCAGTACTTC.

The chain has TRBV4-1 and TRBJ2-1, with 8 bases identical to TRBD1. Looked up from germline, CDR1 is MGHRA and CDR2 is YSYEKL. V lost 1 base and J lost 4; bases outside the gene matches: 3. The CDR3 runs to 15 residues. CDR3 amino acids: CASSQGQGPYNEQFF. The CDR3 coding sequence is TGCGCCAGCAGCCAAGGACAGGGGCCTTACAATGAGCAGTTCTTC.

V is TRBV5-4 and J is TRBJ1-1, with no clear D. This CDR3 has 13 residues. Germline loops: CDR1 SGHNT, CDR2 YYREEE (reference sequence). The ends were cut back, 4 bases at V and 5 bases at J, with 12 bases in the middle. For the CDR3, the DNA is TGTGCCAGCAGCACCTTAGCAGCGACTGAAGCTTTCTTT. It specifies CASSTLAATEAFF.

This clone was recorded only once. The genes are TRBV27 and TRBJ1-4; D is uncertain. Germline V gene lookup returns CDR1 MNHEY and CDR2 SMNVEV (reference sequence). V lost 5 bases to trimming and J lost 0 bases, with 13 bases between them. The CDR3 is 16 amino acids. The CDR3 is CASSPGISPTNEKLFF. CDR3 coding DNA: TGTGCCAGCAGTCCCGGGATCTCCCCAACTAATGAAAAACTGTTTTTT.

CDR3 protein: CASRQGRLADYNEQFF. CDR3 bases: TGTGCCAGCAGACAGGGGAGACTAGCGGATTACAATGAGCAGTTCTTC. The chain couples TRBV28 to TRBJ2-1; TRBD2 agrees at 9 bases. The CDR3 runs 16 residues. Per germline, CDR1 MDHEN and CDR2 SYDVKM. J gave up 4 bases and V 6 bases, and 10 bases lay outside the gene matches. The full variable domain, its missing parts supplied by reference TRBV28 and TRBJ2-1, is DVKVTQSSRYLVKRTGEKVFLECVQDMDHENMFWYRQDPGLGLRLIYFSYDVKMKEKGDIPEGYSVSREKKERFSLILESASTNQTSMYLCASRQGRLADYNEQFFGPGTRLTVL.

V usage is TRBV4-2 and J usage is TRBJ1-6; D unclear. Germline V gene sequence: CDR1 LGHNA, CDR2 YNFKEQ. V shed 5 bases and J shed 8 bases, with 16 bases lying between them. The CDR3 sequence is 15 residues long. DNA of the CDR3: TGTGCCAGCAGCTTGAACAGTGGGAGGGATTCACCCCTCCACTTT. The encoded protein is CASSLNSGRDSPLHF.

The chain has TRBV18 and TRBJ2-5; D might be TRBD2 (5 bases). Trimming pared 0 bases from V and 4 bases from J, leaving 9 bases between. This CDR3 has 14 residues. Germline V lookup: CDR1 KGHSH, CDR2 LQKENI. This chain's CDR3 is CASSPPSGVETQYF. CDR3 nucleotide sequence: TGTGCCAGCTCACCACCCTCCGGGGTAGAGACCCAGTACTTC.

The chain uses TRBV6-5 and TRBJ1-5; weak D call: TRBD1 (6 bases). The germline CDR1 and CDR2 sequences are MNHEY and SVGAGI. Trimming left V 4 bases short and J 7 bases short, with 14 bases between. CDR3 length: 14 amino acids. This chain's CDR3 is CASSSSRGRQPQHF. DNA for the CDR3: TGTGCCAGCAGTTCAAGCAGGGGTCGCCAGCCCCAGCATTTT.

The rearrangement links TRBV29-1 to TRBJ2-2; unclear D gene. In germline, CDR1 is SQVTM, CDR2 ANQGSEA. The CDR3 has 13 residues. V was clipped by 1 base and J by 6 bases, with 9 bases between them. This CDR3 reads CSVEVSGAGELFF. The CDR3 nucleotides read TGCAGCGTTGAAGTCTCAGGCGCCGGGGAGCTGTTTTTT.

The gene calls are TRBV30 and TRBJ2-5, with D tentatively TRBD2 (6 bases). The germline V gene has CDR1 GTSNPN and CDR2 SVGIG (reference sequence). There are 14 residues in the CDR3. Trimming left V 1 base short and J 1 base short, with 10 bases between. CDR3 in DNA: TGTGCCTGGAGTGCCCGGACTATCCAAGAGACCCAGTACTTC. This codes for CAWSARTIQETQYF.

This clone was detected once. The rearrangement joins TRBV6-5 to TRBJ2-3; 9 bases align to TRBD1. V shed 6 bases and J 1 base; nucleotides not matched to a gene: 2. The CDR3 is 14 residues long. Germline V gene sequence: CDR1 MNHEY, CDR2 SVGAGI. The CDR3 bases are TGTGCCAGCAGATGGACAGGGGGCACAGATACGCAGTATTTT. Protein product: CASRWTGGTDTQYF.

The V gene is TRBV5-1, the J gene TRBJ2-3, with TRBD1 matching over 10 bases. CDR1 is SGHRS and CDR2 is YFSETQ in the germline V gene. With 0 bases clipped from V and 2 bases from J, the junction kept 3 bases outside the gene matches. There are 16 residues in the CDR3. This CDR3 reads CASSLAGQGVTDTQYF. DNA of the CDR3: TGCGCCAGCAGCTTGGCCGGACAGGGGGTCACAGATACGCAGTATTTT.

This clone was seen only a few times. The V gene is TRBV7-9, the J gene TRBJ1-6; D is ambiguous. Trimming stripped 2 bases from V and 10 bases from J, with 18 bases between. This CDR3 region has 16 residues. Per germline, CDR1 SEHNR and CDR2 FQNEAQ (reference sequence). CDR3 sequence: CASSLSDVGEGSPLHF. CDR3 DNA sequence: TGTGCCAGCAGCTTAAGTGATGTCGGGGAAGGATCACCCCTCCACTTT.

The chain couples TRBV9 to TRBJ1-4; 7 bases agree with TRBD1. Trimming removed 0 bases from V and 7 bases from J; junction bases left unmatched: 12. This CDR3 is 17 amino acids long. Germline assignment: CDR1 SGDLS and CDR2 YYNGEE. CDR3 sequence reads: CASSVGSGGYLGEKLFF. The DNA of the CDR3 is TGTGCCAGCAGCGTAGGATCAGGGGGTTATCTGGGTGAAAAACTGTTTTTT.

V gene TRBV5-1 combines with J gene TRBJ1-4; tentative D call: TRBD1 (5 bases). Looked up from germline, CDR1 is SGHRS and CDR2 is YFSETQ. Between the trimmed V and J ends, which lost 3 bases and 8 bases, there was a span of 17 bases. The CDR3 covers 15 residues. The CDR3 DNA sequence: TGCGCCAGCAGCTGGCGTGGGGGGAAAGTGGAAAAACTGTTTTTT. As protein: CASSWRGGKVEKLFF.

The chain carries TRBV27 and TRBJ1-2; a possible D gene is TRBD1 (6 bases). This CDR3 contains 15 residues. The germline V and J ends were trimmed by 6 bases and 4 bases, with 18 bases remaining between them. Germline V gives CDR1 MNHEY, CDR2 SMNVEV (reference sequence). In DNA, the CDR3 is TGTGCCAGCAGGCTAGGGACACTGGGGAGCTATGGCTACACCTTC. Protein sequence: CASRLGTLGSYGYTF.

This rearrangement joins TRBV2 to TRBJ1-6; no clear D gene. This CDR3 region has 14 residues. CDR1 is SNHLY and CDR2 is FYNNEI in the germline V gene. V shed 3 bases and J shed 7 bases, with 10 bases lying between them. CDR3 loop: CASSDGQFNSPLHF. The CDR3 nucleotides are TGTGCCAGCAGTGATGGGCAGTTCAATTCACCCCTCCACTTT.

V is TRBV5-1 and J is TRBJ2-1, with D possibly being TRBD2 (5 bases). The V end was cut by 2 bases, the J end by 6 bases, with 9 bases between. This CDR3 is built from 13 residues. In germline, CDR1 is SGHRS, CDR2 YFSETQ. CDR3 coding DNA: TGCGCCAGCAGCTTACCTAGCATCAATGAGCAGTTCTTC. Amino acids: CASSLPSINEQFF.

A single count supports this clone. CDR3 sequence: CASSEASGTVVSGNTIYF. The DNA for the CDR3 is TGCGCCAGCAGCGAAGCCTCCGGGACAGTTGTCTCTGGAAACACCATATATTTT. The chain joins TRBV5-1 to TRBJ1-3; 7 bases map to TRBD1. The CDR3 covers 18 residues. Germline values: CDR1 SGHRS, CDR2 YFSETQ. V was pared by 4 bases and J by 0 bases, with 13 bases of the junction left unmatched.